A single sample is the source of the 7 T cell receptor beta chains below, sequenced in a study of early T cells in non-severe SARS-CoV-2 infection. A single record per CDR3 protein comes from TCRdb applying MiXCR to the 5' RACE reads. The sample contains 75,000 to 80,000 distinct CDR3 sequences, about 11% of which appear only once. Source: whole blood, taken at baseline. These receptors were collected from an adult who was a healthcare worker with PCR-confirmed SARS-CoV-2 infection or an uninfected control (not recorded which).

CDR3 sequence (DNA): TGCAGCGCCGATTCAGGGACAGCTAACTATGGCTACACCTTC. This translates into CSADSGTANYGYTF. V gene TRBV20-1 combines with J gene TRBJ1-2; 7 bases fit TRBD1. This CDR3 has 14 residues. Germline CDR1 is DFQATT and CDR2 is SNEGSKA (reference sequence).

This clonotype ranks as medium-sized. The CDR3 region is CASSLGGYNSPLHF. CDR3 sequence (DNA): TGTGCCAGCAGCTTAGGGGGCTATAATTCACCCCTCCACTTT. The J gene is TRBJ1-6, the V gene TRBV7-2; D is unclear. Germline CDR1 and CDR2: SGHTA and FQGNSA. The CDR3 totals 14 residues. Trimming shortened V by 1 base and J by 3 bases, and 4 bases separated the two germline ends.

This clonotype was detected a few times. The chain recombines TRBV29-1 with TRBJ1-1; tentative D call: TRBD1 (5 bases). CDR1 is SQVTM and CDR2 is ANQGSEA in the germline V gene. The CDR3 covers 12 residues. Between the trimmed V and J ends, which lost 6 bases and 7 bases, there was a span of 15 bases. The CDR3 protein is CSVQVNGGEAFF. The DNA of the CDR3 is TGCAGCGTGCAGGTTAACGGGGGTGAAGCTTTCTTT.

This clonotype appeared many times. This chain links TRBV7-2 with TRBJ2-3; no clear D gene. The germline CDR1 and CDR2 sequences are SGHTA and FQGNSA. V was clipped by 1 base and J by 0 bases, with 8 bases between them. The CDR3 extends over 15 amino acids. The CDR3 loop is CASSLVVVSTDTQYF. Here the CDR3 DNA reads TGTGCCAGCAGCTTAGTCGTTGTTAGCACAGATACGCAGTATTTT.

This clonotype was seen a handful of times. The rearrangement joins TRBV12-3 or TRBV12-4 to TRBJ1-1; tentative D call: TRBD1 (5 bases). The CDR3 contains 13 residues. Trimming shortened V by 6 bases and J by 4 bases, and 12 bases separated the two germline ends. The CDR3 loop is CASSLRDGTEAFF. In DNA form, the CDR3 reads TGTGCCAGCAGCCTCAGGGACGGCACTGAAGCTTTCTTT.

The sample holds many counts of this clonotype. The chain recombines TRBV6-5 with TRBJ1-5; the D is unclear. Germline CDR1 and CDR2: MNHEY and SVGAGI. There are 15 residues in the CDR3. V was pared by 4 bases and J by 3 bases, with 13 bases between. The CDR3 DNA follows: TGTGCCAGCAGTTCCGTCGCAGGTTCCAATCAGCCCCAGCATTTT. Translated: CASSSVAGSNQPQHF.

This clonotype was found a few times. The V and J genes are TRBV29-1 and TRBJ1-1; D remains unclear. CDR3 length: 12 residues. Trimming pared 6 bases from V and 1 base from J, leaving 9 bases between. The V gene's germline CDR1 is SQVTM and CDR2 ANQGSEA. For the CDR3, the DNA is TGCAGCGTACAATCTACGAACACTGAAGCTTTCTTT. Protein product: CSVQSTNTEAFF.